This passage covers 29 T cell receptor beta chains from one sample sequenced in a study of cytomegalovirus exposure and HLA in healthy donors. Primers for the PCR totalled 60 Vbeta and 13 Jbeta. Method: immunoSEQ multiplex PCR; TCRdb's copy keeps in-frame clones and lacks some. Altogether under 130,000 clones are present, roughly 70% being singletons, with the ten largest covering 9.5% to 13%. Sequencing used PBMCs. The receptors here all came from a man aged 40-50 years in good health and CMV-seropositive.

CDR3 DNA: TGTGCCTGGAGATCACTCCGATTCAGCGGTCAAGAGACCCAGTACTTC. As protein: CAWRSLRFSGQETQYF. The rearrangement joins TRBV30 to TRBJ2-5; tentative D call: TRBD2 (5 bases). Trimming removed 3 bases at V and 2 bases at J, with 19 bases between. Germline V CDR1 and CDR2: GTSNPN, SVGIG (reference sequence). The CDR3 sequence is 16 residues long.

The genes are TRBV4-3 and TRBJ2-1; TRBD2 matches at 14 bases. With V trimmed by 2 bases and J by 9 bases, 6 bases remained unmatched. This CDR3 has 16 residues. CDR1 and CDR2 (germline): LGHNA, YSLEER. The CDR3 region is CASSQRLAGGPFEQFF. CDR3 DNA sequence: TGCGCCAGCAGCCAAAGACTAGCGGGAGGGCCTTTTGAGCAGTTCTTC.

The chain combines TRBV4-1 with TRBJ2-7; 7 bases fit TRBD1. Germline lookup yields CDR1 MGHRA and CDR2 YSYEKL. The CDR3 is 16 amino acids. V gave up 2 bases and J gave up 5 bases; unmatched junction bases: 12. CDR3 sequence: CASSQNHGQAQHEQYF. CDR3 sequence (DNA): TGCGCCAGCAGCCAAAACCACGGACAGGCCCAGCACGAGCAGTACTTC.

The rearrangement links TRBV6-5 to TRBJ1-2; tentatively, D is TRBD1 (6 bases). The V and J ends lost 6 bases and 8 bases respectively, with 13 bases between them. Germline V gives CDR1 MNHEY, CDR2 SVGAGI. The CDR3 runs to 12 residues. Here the CDR3 reads CASRNRDGGYTF. The CDR3 DNA sequence: TGTGCCAGCAGGAACAGGGACGGCGGCTACACCTTC.

This chain connects TRBV19 to TRBJ2-7, with a possible D match to TRBD1 (8 bases). Trimming removed 5 bases from V and 3 bases from J, with 20 bases in between. CDR1 LNHDA and CDR2 SQIVND come from the germline V gene (reference sequence). The CDR3 extends over 16 amino acids. CDR3 sequence reads: CASSVTTTGGVYEQYF. The CDR3 bases are TGTGCCAGTAGTGTAACCACTACAGGGGGGGTCTACGAGCAGTACTTC.

J is TRBJ1-3 and V is TRBV19; 10 bases are shared with TRBD1. After removal of 5 bases from V and 2 bases from J, the junction contained 0 bases not matched to a gene. This CDR3 has 14 residues. Germline V CDR1 and CDR2: LNHDA, SQIVND (reference sequence). The CDR3 DNA is TGTGCCAGTAGTGACAGGGGGCCTGGAAACACCATATATTTT. This sequence encodes CASSDRGPGNTIYF. Looking up the rest from reference TRBV19 and TRBJ1-3 gives the full variable domain: DGGITQSPKYLFRKEGQNVTLSCEQNLNHDAMYWYRQDPGQGLRLIYYSQIVNDFQKGDIAEGYSVSREKKESFPLTVTSAQKNPTAFYLCASSDRGPGNTIYFGEGSWLTVV.

Points on this clone: Germline is not matched at one junction end, which may reflect a read error. The chain couples TRBV7-9 to TRBJ1-2; perhaps TRBD1 as D (5 bases). The germline gives CDR1 SEHNR, CDR2 FQNEAQ (reference sequence). The CDR3 is 12 amino acids. CDR3 sequence (DNA): TGTTCCAGCAGCGCGGACACAGCTGGCTACACCTTC. The encoded protein is CSSSADTAGYTF.

There are a few counts of this clone. The chain links TRBV28 to TRBJ2-1; tentatively, D is TRBD1 (6 bases). The CDR3 has 12 amino acids. The V and J ends lost 6 bases and 9 bases respectively, with 12 bases between them. Germline CDR1 and CDR2: MDHEN and SYDVKM. CDR3 nucleotide sequence: TGTGCCAGCAGGATGACAGGCCTTGAGCAGTTCTTC. Translated, it gives CASRMTGLEQFF. The full variable domain, rest sourced from reference TRBV28 and TRBJ2-1, is DVKVTQSSRYLVKRTGEKVFLECVQDMDHENMFWYRQDPGLGLRLIYFSYDVKMKEKGDIPEGYSVSREKKERFSLILESASTNQTSMYLCASRMTGLEQFFGPGTRLTVL.

This clone was observed once. The genes are TRBV6-4 and TRBJ2-1; the match to TRBD2 covers 13 bases. The CDR3 loop spans 14 amino acids. From germline, CDR1 is MRHNA and CDR2 SNTAGT. V lost 4 bases, J lost 6 bases, and 0 bases stayed unmatched. The CDR3 protein is CASSGLAGGNEQFF. DNA for the CDR3: TGTGCCAGCAGTGGACTAGCGGGAGGCAATGAGCAGTTCTTC.

This clone was detected a few times. The chain uses TRBV19 and TRBJ2-3; tentative D call: TRBD2 (6 bases). The CDR3 is made up of 14 amino acids. Germline CDR1 and CDR2: LNHDA and SQIVND (reference sequence). V lost 4 bases, J lost 6 bases, and 14 bases lay in between. CDR3 sequence reads: CASSTSTSLDTQYF. In DNA form, the CDR3 reads TGTGCCAGTAGTACCTCGACTAGTTTGGATACGCAGTATTTT. The full variable domain, rest sourced from reference TRBV19 and TRBJ2-3, is DGGITQSPKYLFRKEGQNVTLSCEQNLNHDAMYWYRQDPGQGLRLIYYSQIVNDFQKGDIAEGYSVSREKKESFPLTVTSAQKNPTAFYLCASSTSTSLDTQYFGPGTRLTVL.

Notes on this clone: The junction departs from the called germline gene at one end, perhaps through a read error. The J gene is TRBJ1-3, the V gene TRBV29-1; TRBD1 matches 7 bases. This CDR3 has 14 residues. Germline CDR1 and CDR2: SQVTM and ANQGSEA. The CDR3 sequence is CSVIWGQSGNTIYF. In DNA form, the CDR3 reads TGCAGCGTTATATGGGGACAGTCTGGAAATACCATATATTTT.

The chain recombines TRBV30 with TRBJ2-1, with D maybe TRBD1 (5 bases). Germline V lookup: CDR1 GTSNPN, CDR2 SVGIG (reference sequence). CDR3 length: 12 amino acids. The V end lost 1 base, the J end lost 9 bases, and 10 bases lay between the germline ends. CDR3 amino acids: CAWSEQGVEQFF. DNA of the CDR3: TGTGCCTGGAGTGAGCAGGGTGTTGAGCAGTTCTTC.

The CDR3 sequence is CASVDRDRYGYTF. The CDR3, as DNA: TGTGCCAGTGTGGACAGGGATAGGTATGGCTACACCTTC. This rearrangement joins TRBV19 to TRBJ1-2, with 8 bases aligning to TRBD1. Trimming at V came to 8 bases and at J to 5 bases, leaving 7 bases not matched to a gene. CDR1 and CDR2 (germline): LNHDA, SQIVND (reference sequence). The CDR3 length is 13 residues.

This clone was detected only a few times. The J gene is TRBJ1-4, the V gene TRBV7-2; possibly TRBD1 for D (5 bases). V dropped 0 bases and J dropped 8 bases, with 13 bases sitting between them. This CDR3 region has 15 residues. Germline-derived CDR1 and CDR2 are SGHTA and FQGNSA. The CDR3 sequence: CASSLAGGWGEKLFF. As DNA, the CDR3 is TGTGCCAGCAGCTTAGCCGGGGGGTGGGGGGAAAAACTGTTTTTT.

V and J are TRBV28 and TRBJ2-5; 14 nucleotides match TRBD2. V lost 9 bases, J lost 2 bases, and 14 bases stayed unmatched. The CDR3 sequence is 18 residues long. In germline, CDR1 is MDHEN, CDR2 SYDVKM. The chain's CDR3 is CASTLRGLAGAGQETQYF. The CDR3 DNA is TGTGCCAGTACTTTGAGGGGACTAGCGGGAGCCGGGCAAGAGACCCAGTACTTC.

The chain links TRBV28 to TRBJ2-2; D unresolved. The CDR3 is 14 amino acids. Germline V gives CDR1 MDHEN, CDR2 SYDVKM. The V end was cut by 3 bases, the J end by 1 base, with 6 bases between. The CDR3 nucleotides read TGTGCCAGCAGTTTCGGCGGGAACACCGGGGAGCTGTTTTTT. As protein: CASSFGGNTGELFF.

This clone was recorded a few times. This chain connects TRBV14 to TRBJ2-1; D possibly corresponds to TRBD2 (6 bases). Germline loops: CDR1 SGHDN, CDR2 FVKESK. The CDR3 extends over 15 amino acids. V lost 6 bases, J lost 6 bases, and 18 bases lay in between. CDR3 residues: CASRAGQGVGNEQFF. As DNA, the CDR3 is TGTGCCAGCAGGGCGGGGCAGGGAGTAGGCAATGAGCAGTTCTTC.

This clone has only a few counts. The chain is built from TRBV5-1 and TRBJ2-6; no clear D gene. CDR3 length: 15 residues. The V gene's germline CDR1 is SGHRS and CDR2 YFSETQ. V lost 4 bases and J lost 1, with 9 bases in between. In DNA form, the CDR3 reads TGCGCCAGCAGCCTACAGCCGTCTGGGGCCAACGTCCTGACTTTC. Translating gives CASSLQPSGANVLTF.

The CDR3 region is CASSEGGVGTEAFF. The CDR3 coding sequence is TGTGCCAGCAGTGAAGGGGGGGTGGGAACTGAAGCTTTCTTT. V gene TRBV6-1 combines with J gene TRBJ1-1, with TRBD1 as a possible D gene (5 bases). The V and J ends lost 1 base and 5 bases respectively, with 11 bases between them. The CDR3 has 14 residues. Germline V CDR1 and CDR2: MNHNS, SASEGT.

Worth noting for this clone: Other DNA sequences in this specimen translate into the identical CDR3. V usage is TRBV30 and J usage is TRBJ2-1; 8 bases agree with TRBD1. Germline V gene lookup returns CDR1 GTSNPN and CDR2 SVGIG (reference sequence). Trimming at V came to 1 base and at J to 7 bases, leaving 6 bases not matched to a gene. The CDR3 sequence is 14 residues long. CDR3 nucleotide sequence: TGTGCCTGGAGTGGAGGTCAGGGGGCGAATGAGCAGTTCTTC. Encoded protein: CAWSGGQGANEQFF.

The chain carries TRBV10-2 and TRBJ1-5, with unresolved D. V lost 2 bases, J lost 7 bases, and 12 bases lay in between. CDR1 is WSHSY, CDR2 SAAADI, per germline. This CDR3 spans 14 amino acids. For the CDR3, the DNA is TGCGCCAGCAGTGAGATAGCGGGGAACCAGCCCCAGCATTTT. It translates to CASSEIAGNQPQHF.

This chain uses TRBV11-2 with TRBJ2-6; no clear D. In germline, CDR1 is SGHAT, CDR2 FQNNGV. With 4 bases removed from V and 1 base from J, the gap between germline ends came to 11 bases. The CDR3 consists of 16 residues. The DNA for the CDR3 is TGTGCCAGCAGCTCAAGTTGGCTTTCTGGGGCCAACGTCCTGACTTTC. This gives the protein CASSSSWLSGANVLTF.

The CDR3 protein is CASSIAGGSYNEQFF. The CDR3 nucleotides are TGTGCCAGCAGCATAGCGGGAGGGTCCTACAATGAGCAGTTCTTC. The V and J genes are TRBV2 and TRBJ2-1, with 11 bases identical to TRBD2. This CDR3 has 15 amino acids. From germline, CDR1 is SNHLY and CDR2 FYNNEI. V lost 6 bases and J lost 1; bases outside the gene matches: 2.

This chain connects TRBV7-9 to TRBJ1-4, with D possibly matching TRBD1 (6 bases). This CDR3 spans 14 amino acids. CDR1 and CDR2 from the germline V gene are SEHNR and FQNEAQ (reference sequence). The ends were cut back, 5 bases at V and 3 bases at J, with 10 bases in the middle. The CDR3 region is CASSRPGANEKLFF. The CDR3 DNA reads as TGTGCCAGCAGCCGACCAGGGGCTAATGAAAAACTGTTTTTT.

The chain couples TRBV28 to TRBJ1-2; a weak D match, TRBD1 (6 bases). CDR3 length: 14 residues. In germline, CDR1 is MDHEN, CDR2 SYDVKM. V lost 6 bases and J lost 6, with 17 bases in between. DNA of the CDR3: TGTGCCAGCAGATTCCCGCTCTCAGGGGATGGCTACACCTTC. Amino acids: CASRFPLSGDGYTF.

This clone was picked up a small number of times. CDR3 in DNA: TGTGCCAGCAGTTCCCTAGCGGCACAAGAGACCCAGTACTTC. It is translated as CASSSLAAQETQYF. The chain has TRBV27 and TRBJ2-5, with 7 bases that match TRBD2. J lost 2 bases, V lost 4 bases, and 4 bases had no gene match. Germline assignment: CDR1 MNHEY and CDR2 SMNVEV (reference sequence). The CDR3 runs 14 residues.

V and J are TRBV7-9 and TRBJ2-1, with D possibly TRBD1 on 5 matching bases. The CDR3 extends over 16 amino acids. V was trimmed by 1 base and J by 0 bases, leaving 10 bases between them. Germline V gene sequence: CDR1 SEHNR, CDR2 FQNEAQ (reference sequence). CDR3 nucleotide sequence: TGTGCCAGCAGCTTAGTAGACAGCGTCTCCTACAATGAGCAGTTCTTC. Translated: CASSLVDSVSYNEQFF.

The chain carries TRBV9 and TRBJ2-1; perhaps TRBD1 as D (6 bases). V shed 0 bases and J shed 2 bases, with 15 bases lying between them. The length of the CDR3 is 17 residues. Germline-derived CDR1 and CDR2 are SGDLS and YYNGEE. The CDR3 reads CASSVGTRGLPYNEQFF. The CDR3 coding sequence is TGTGCCAGCAGCGTAGGGACCAGGGGTCTCCCCTACAATGAGCAGTTCTTC.

In its sample, this clone was seen a few times. V and J are TRBV19 and TRBJ2-7; maybe TRBD1 (5 bases). The V end was cut by 5 bases, the J end by 0 bases, with 8 bases between. The CDR3 is made up of 13 amino acids. The V gene's germline CDR1 is LNHDA and CDR2 SQIVND (reference sequence). The CDR3, as DNA: TGTGCCAGTAGTGAACAGGTCTCCTACGAGCAGTACTTC. Protein: CASSEQVSYEQYF.